This TCR beta chain is from a study of cytomegalovirus exposure and HLA in healthy donors. About this clone itself: Its antigen is currently unknown.

With V trimmed by 1 base and J by 6 bases, 5 bases remained unmatched. Germline assignment: CDR1 SEHNR and CDR2 FQNEAQ (reference sequence). The CDR3 covers 14 residues. The PCR ran on 60 Vbeta and 13 Jbeta primers. The assay was immunoSEQ multiplex PCR, and TCRdb's table has in-frame clones only and misses some. Of 250,000 to 350,000 clones in the sample, about 75% were seen once. Findings and caveats of the study: Cytomegalovirus-associated TCR beta chains were listed, numbering some 150. Most likely, a cluster of highly shared sequence variants arose as a sequencing artifact.

Sequencing was performed on PBMCs. The V and J genes are TRBV7-9 and TRBJ1-2; 7 positions agree with TRBD1. The sequence derives from a female donor in good health and CMV-seronegative. The CDR3 region has the DNA TGTGCCAGCAGCTTAGACAGGGGAGTTGATGGCTACACCTTC. This codes for CASSLDRGVDGYTF.